This entry concerns a single TCR beta chain. Its antigen is unidentified. This CDR3 is built from 16 residues. The germline V gene encodes CDR1 MDHEN and CDR2 SYDVKM. The data belong to a study of cytomegalovirus exposure and HLA in healthy donors. Whole-study results and caveats: For most TCR beta V segments, an earlier analysis put the productive rate at about 90% or about 30% of the time.

The PCR employed 60 Vbeta primers together with 13 Jbeta primers. Produced via immunoSEQ multiplex PCR; TCRdb's table is partial and in-frame only. The data hold around 100,000 clones, with 60% to 85% observed a single time. Sequences were obtained from PBMCs. The V and J genes are TRBV28 and TRBJ2-5; no clear D. The J call is in doubt because the DNA end fits TRBJ2-7 better. This receptor was obtained from a man in his fifties in good health and CMV-seronegative. In DNA form, the CDR3 reads TGTGCCAGCAGTTCCCCTCTCCCCAGGTCAGGCTACGAGCAGTACTTC. Translating gives CASSSPLPRSGYEQYF.